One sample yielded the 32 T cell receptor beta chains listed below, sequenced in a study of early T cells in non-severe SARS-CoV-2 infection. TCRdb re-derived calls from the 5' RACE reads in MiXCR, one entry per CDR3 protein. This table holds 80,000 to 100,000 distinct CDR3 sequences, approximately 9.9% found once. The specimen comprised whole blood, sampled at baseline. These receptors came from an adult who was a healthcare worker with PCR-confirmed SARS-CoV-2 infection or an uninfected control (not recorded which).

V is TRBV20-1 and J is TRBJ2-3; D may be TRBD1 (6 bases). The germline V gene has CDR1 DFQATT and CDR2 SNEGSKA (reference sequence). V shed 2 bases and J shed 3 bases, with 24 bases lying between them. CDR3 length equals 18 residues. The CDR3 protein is CSARRPGVFYISTDTQYF. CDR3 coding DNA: TGCAGTGCTAGAAGGCCAGGGGTATTCTACATTTCGACAGATACGCAGTATTTT.

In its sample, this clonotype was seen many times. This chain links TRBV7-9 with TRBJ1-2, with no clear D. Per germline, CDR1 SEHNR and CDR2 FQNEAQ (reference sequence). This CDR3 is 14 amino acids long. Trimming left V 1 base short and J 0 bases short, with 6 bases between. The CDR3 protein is CASSLEATNYGYTF. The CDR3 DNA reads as TGTGCCAGCAGCTTAGAGGCCACTAACTATGGCTACACCTTC.

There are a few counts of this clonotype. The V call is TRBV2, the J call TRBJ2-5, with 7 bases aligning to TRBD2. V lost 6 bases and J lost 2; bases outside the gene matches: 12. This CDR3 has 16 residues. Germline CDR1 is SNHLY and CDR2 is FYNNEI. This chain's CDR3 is CASSPRGASGQETQYF. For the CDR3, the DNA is TGTGCCAGCAGCCCCCGAGGGGCTAGCGGACAAGAGACCCAGTACTTC. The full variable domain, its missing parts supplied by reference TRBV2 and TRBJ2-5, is EPEVTQTPSHQVTQMGQEVILRCVPISNHLYFYWYRQILGQKVEFLVSFYNNEISEKSEIFDDQFSVERPDGSNFTLKIRSTKLEDSAMYFCASSPRGASGQETQYFGPGTRLLVL.

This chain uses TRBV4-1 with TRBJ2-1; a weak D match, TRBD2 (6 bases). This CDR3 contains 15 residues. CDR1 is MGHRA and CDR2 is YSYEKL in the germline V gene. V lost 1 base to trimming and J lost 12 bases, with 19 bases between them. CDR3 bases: TGCGCCAGCAGCCAAGCCCCTTTGGGAGGCCTCGGGCAGTTCTTC. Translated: CASSQAPLGGLGQFF.

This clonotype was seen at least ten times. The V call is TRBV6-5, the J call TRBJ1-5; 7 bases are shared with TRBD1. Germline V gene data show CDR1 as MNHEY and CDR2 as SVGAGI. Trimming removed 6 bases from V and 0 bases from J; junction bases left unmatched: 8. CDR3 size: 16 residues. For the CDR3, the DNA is TGTGCCAGCAGATCCCAGGGGGGAGATAGCAATCAGCCCCAGCATTTT. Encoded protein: CASRSQGGDSNQPQHF.

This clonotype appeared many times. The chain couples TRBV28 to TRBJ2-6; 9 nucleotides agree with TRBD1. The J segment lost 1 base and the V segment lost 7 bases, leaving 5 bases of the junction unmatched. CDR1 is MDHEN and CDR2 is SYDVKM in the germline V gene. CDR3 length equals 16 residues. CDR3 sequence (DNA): TGTGCCAGCAAGGGACAGGGAGATTCTGGGGCCAACGTCCTGACTTTC. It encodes CASKGQGDSGANVLTF.

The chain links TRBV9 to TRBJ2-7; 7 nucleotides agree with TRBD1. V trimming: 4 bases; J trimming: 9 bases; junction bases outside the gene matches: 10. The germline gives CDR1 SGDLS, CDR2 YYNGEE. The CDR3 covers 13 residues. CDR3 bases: TGTGCCAGCAGCCGGGGTGATGGACAGGTGCAGTACTTC. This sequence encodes CASSRGDGQVQYF.

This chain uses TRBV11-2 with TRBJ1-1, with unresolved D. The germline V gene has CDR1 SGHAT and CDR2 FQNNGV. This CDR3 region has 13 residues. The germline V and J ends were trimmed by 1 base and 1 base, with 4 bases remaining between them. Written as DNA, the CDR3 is TGTGCCAGCAGCTTAGTCTCGAACACTGAAGCTTTCTTT. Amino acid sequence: CASSLVSNTEAFF. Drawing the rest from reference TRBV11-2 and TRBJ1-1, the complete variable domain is EAGVAQSPRYKIIEKRQSVAFWCNPISGHATLYWYQQILGQGPKLLIQFQNNGVVDDSQLPKDRFSAERLKGVDSTLKIQPAKLEDSAVYLCASSLVSNTEAFFGQGTRLTVV.

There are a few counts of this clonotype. DNA for the CDR3: TGTGCCAGCAGCCACACAGTCAGTCAGTACCAAGAGACCCAGTACTTC. Translating gives CASSHTVSQYQETQYF. This chain links TRBV28 with TRBJ2-5; D gene unclear. This CDR3 spans 16 amino acids. Trimming stripped 6 bases from V and 0 bases from J, with 17 bases between. Germline CDR1 is MDHEN and CDR2 is SYDVKM.

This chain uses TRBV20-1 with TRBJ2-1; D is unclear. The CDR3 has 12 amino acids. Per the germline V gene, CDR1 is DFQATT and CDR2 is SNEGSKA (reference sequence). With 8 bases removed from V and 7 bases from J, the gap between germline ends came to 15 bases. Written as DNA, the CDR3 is TGCAGTTCCCTTCCGGCCGCGAATGAGCAGTTCTTC. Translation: CSSLPAANEQFF.

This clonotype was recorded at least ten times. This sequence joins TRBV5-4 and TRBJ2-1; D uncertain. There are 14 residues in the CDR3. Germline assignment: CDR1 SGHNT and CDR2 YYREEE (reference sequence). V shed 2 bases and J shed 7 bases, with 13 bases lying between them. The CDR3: CASSLIPTWNEQFF. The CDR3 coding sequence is TGTGCCAGCAGCTTAATCCCGACCTGGAATGAGCAGTTCTTC.

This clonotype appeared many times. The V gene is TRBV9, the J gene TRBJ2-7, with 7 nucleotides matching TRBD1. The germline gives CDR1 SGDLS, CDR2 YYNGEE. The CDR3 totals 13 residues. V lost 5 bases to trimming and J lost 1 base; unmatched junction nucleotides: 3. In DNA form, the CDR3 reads TGTGCCAGCAGTGGACAGGATTCCTACGAGCAGTACTTC. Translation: CASSGQDSYEQYF.

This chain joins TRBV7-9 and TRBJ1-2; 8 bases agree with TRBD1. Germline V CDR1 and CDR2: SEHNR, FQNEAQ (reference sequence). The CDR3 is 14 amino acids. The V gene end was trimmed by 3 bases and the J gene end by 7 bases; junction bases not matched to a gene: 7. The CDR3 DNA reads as TGTGCCAGCAGCTTCGGACAGGGCGATGGTGGCTACACCTTC. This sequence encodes CASSFGQGDGGYTF.

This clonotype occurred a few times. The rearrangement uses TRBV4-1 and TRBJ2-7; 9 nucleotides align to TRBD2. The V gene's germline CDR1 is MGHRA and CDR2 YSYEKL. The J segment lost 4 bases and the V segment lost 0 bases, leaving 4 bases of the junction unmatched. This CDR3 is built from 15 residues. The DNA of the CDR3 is TGCGCCAGCAGCCAAGAAGCGGGGGGCGCGTACGAGCAGTACTTC. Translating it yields CASSQEAGGAYEQYF.

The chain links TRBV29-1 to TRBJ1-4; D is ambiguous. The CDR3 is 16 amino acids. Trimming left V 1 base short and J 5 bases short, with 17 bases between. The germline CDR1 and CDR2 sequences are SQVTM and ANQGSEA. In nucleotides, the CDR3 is TGCAGCGTTGAAGGCCCCCAGGAAGAGATCAATGAAAAACTGTTTTTT. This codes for CSVEGPQEEINEKLFF.

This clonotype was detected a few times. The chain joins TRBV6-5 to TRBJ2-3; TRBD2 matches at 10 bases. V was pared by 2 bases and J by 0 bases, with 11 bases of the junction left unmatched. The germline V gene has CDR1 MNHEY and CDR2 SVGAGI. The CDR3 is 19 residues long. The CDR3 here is CASSYEAGGVVLSTDTQYF. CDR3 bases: TGTGCCAGCAGTTACGAAGCGGGAGGGGTAGTCCTTAGCACAGATACGCAGTATTTT.

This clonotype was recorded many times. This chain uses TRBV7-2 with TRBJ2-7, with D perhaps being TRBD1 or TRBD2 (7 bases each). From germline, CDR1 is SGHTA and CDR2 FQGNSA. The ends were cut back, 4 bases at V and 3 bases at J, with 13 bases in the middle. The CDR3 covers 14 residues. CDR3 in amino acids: CASSSRGGSYEQYF. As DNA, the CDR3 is TGTGCCAGCAGCTCCAGGGGGGGCAGCTACGAGCAGTACTTC.

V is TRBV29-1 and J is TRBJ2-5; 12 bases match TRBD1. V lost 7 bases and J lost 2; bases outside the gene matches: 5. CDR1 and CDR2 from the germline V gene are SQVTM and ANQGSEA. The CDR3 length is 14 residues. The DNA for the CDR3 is TGCAGCGCTCGGGACAGGGGGCTGCAAGAGACCCAGTACTTC. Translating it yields CSARDRGLQETQYF.

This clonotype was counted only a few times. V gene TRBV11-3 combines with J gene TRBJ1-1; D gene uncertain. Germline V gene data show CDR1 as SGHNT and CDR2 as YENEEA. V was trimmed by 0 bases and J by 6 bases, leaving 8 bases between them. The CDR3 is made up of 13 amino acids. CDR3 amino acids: CASSLDQWAEAFF. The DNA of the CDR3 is TGTGCCAGCAGCTTAGATCAGTGGGCTGAAGCTTTCTTT.

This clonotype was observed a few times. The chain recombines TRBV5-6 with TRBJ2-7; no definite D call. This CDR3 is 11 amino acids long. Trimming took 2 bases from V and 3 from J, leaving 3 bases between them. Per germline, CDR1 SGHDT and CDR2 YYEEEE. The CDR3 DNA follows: TGTGCCAGCAGCTTCCGCTACGAGCAGTACTTC. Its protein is CASSFRYEQYF.

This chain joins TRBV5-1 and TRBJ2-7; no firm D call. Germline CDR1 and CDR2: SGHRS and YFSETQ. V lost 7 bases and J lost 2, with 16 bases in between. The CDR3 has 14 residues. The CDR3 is CASWPNAEAYEQYF. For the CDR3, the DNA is TGCGCCAGCTGGCCGAACGCCGAAGCCTACGAGCAGTACTTC. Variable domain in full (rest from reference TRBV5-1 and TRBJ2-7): KAGVTQTPRYLIKTRGQQVTLSCSPISGHRSVSWYQQTPGQGLQFLFEYFSETQRNKGNFPGRFSGRQFSNSRSEMNVSTLELGDSALYLCASWPNAEAYEQYFGPGTRLTVT.

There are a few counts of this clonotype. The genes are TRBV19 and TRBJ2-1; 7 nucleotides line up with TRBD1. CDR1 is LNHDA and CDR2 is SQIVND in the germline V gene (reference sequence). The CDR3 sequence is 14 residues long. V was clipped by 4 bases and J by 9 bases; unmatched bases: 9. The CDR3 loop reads CASSTDRVAAEQFF. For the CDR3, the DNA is TGTGCCAGTAGTACCGACAGGGTTGCGGCTGAGCAGTTCTTC. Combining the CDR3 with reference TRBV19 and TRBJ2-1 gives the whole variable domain DGGITQSPKYLFRKEGQNVTLSCEQNLNHDAMYWYRQDPGQGLRLIYYSQIVNDFQKGDIAEGYSVSREKKESFPLTVTSAQKNPTAFYLCASSTDRVAAEQFFGPGTRLTVL.

The chain's CDR3 is CATSERGPGRATDTQYF. The CDR3 DNA is TGTGCCACCAGTGAACGGGGTCCAGGGAGGGCCACAGATACGCAGTATTTT. J is TRBJ2-3 and V is TRBV24-1, with 7 bases fitting TRBD2. This CDR3 has 17 amino acids. Germline V gene sequence: CDR1 KGHDR, CDR2 SFDVKD. Losses at the gene ends were 4 bases for V and 2 bases for J; bases not matched to a gene: 11.

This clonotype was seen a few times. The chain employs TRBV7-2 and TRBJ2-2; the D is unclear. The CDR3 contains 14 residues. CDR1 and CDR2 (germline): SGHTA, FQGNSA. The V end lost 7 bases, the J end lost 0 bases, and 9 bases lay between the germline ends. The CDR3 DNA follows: TGTGCCAGCACCCTACTATCGAACACCGGGGAGCTGTTTTTT. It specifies CASTLLSNTGELFF.

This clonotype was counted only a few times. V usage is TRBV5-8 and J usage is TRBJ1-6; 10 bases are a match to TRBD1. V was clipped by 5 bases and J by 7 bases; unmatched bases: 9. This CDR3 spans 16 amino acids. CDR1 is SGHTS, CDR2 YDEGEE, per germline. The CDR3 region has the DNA TGTGCCAGCAGTCGGACAGGGGGTCTGTCGAATTCACCCCTCCACTTT. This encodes CASSRTGGLSNSPLHF.

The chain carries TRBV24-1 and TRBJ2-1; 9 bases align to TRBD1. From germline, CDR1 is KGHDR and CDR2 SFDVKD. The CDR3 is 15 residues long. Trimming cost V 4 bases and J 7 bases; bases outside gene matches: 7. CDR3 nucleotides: TGTGCCACCAGTGAGCCGACAGGGGGACGGAATGAGCAGTTCTTC. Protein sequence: CATSEPTGGRNEQFF.

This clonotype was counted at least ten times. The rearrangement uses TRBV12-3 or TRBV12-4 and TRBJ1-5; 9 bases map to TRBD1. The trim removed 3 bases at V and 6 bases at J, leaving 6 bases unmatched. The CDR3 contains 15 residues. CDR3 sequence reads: CASSLGQGEGQPQHF. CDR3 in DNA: TGTGCCAGCAGTTTGGGACAGGGCGAGGGTCAGCCCCAGCATTTT.

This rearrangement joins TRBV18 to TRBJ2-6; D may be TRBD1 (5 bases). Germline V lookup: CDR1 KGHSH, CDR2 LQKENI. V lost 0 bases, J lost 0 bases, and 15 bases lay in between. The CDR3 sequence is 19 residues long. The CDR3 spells CASSPPRTGSYSGANVLTF. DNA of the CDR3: TGTGCCAGCTCACCACCTCGAACAGGTTCCTACTCTGGGGCCAACGTCCTGACTTTC.

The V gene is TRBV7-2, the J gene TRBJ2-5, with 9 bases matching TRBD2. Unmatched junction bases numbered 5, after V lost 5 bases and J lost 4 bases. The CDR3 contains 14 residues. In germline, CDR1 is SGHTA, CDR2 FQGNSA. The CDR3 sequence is CASSHQRGAETQYF. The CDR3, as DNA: TGTGCCAGCAGCCATCAGCGGGGGGCAGAGACCCAGTACTTC.

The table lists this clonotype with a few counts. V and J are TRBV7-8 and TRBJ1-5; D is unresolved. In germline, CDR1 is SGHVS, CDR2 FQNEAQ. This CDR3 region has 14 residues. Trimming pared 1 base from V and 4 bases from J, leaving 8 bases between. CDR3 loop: CASSLDAGNQPQHF. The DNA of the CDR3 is TGTGCCAGCAGCTTAGATGCTGGGAATCAGCCCCAGCATTTT.

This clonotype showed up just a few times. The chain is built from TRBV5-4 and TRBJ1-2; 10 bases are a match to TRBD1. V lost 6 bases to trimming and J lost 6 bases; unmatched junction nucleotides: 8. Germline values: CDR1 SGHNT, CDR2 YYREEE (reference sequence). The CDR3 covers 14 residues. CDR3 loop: CASNKQGTGDGYTF. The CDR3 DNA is TGTGCCAGCAATAAACAGGGGACAGGGGATGGCTACACCTTC.

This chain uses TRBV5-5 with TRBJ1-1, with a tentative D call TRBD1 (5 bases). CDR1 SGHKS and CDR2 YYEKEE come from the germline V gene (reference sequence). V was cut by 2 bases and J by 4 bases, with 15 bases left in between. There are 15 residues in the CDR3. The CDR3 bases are TGTGCCAGCAGCTTCCCCAGGGTAGGGGTCACTGAAGCTTTCTTT. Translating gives CASSFPRVGVTEAFF.